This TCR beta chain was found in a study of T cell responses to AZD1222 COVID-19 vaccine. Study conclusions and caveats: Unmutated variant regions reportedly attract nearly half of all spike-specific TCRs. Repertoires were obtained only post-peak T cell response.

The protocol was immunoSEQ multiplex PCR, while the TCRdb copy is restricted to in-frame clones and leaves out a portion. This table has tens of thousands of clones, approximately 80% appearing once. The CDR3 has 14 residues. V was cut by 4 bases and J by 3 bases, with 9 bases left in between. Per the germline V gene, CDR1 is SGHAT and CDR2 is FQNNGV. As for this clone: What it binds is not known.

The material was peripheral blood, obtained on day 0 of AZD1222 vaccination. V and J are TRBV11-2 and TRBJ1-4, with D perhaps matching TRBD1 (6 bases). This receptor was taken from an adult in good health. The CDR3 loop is CASSSGAPNEKLFF. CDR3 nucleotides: TGTGCCAGCAGCTCAGGGGCCCCTAATGAAAAACTGTTTTTT.